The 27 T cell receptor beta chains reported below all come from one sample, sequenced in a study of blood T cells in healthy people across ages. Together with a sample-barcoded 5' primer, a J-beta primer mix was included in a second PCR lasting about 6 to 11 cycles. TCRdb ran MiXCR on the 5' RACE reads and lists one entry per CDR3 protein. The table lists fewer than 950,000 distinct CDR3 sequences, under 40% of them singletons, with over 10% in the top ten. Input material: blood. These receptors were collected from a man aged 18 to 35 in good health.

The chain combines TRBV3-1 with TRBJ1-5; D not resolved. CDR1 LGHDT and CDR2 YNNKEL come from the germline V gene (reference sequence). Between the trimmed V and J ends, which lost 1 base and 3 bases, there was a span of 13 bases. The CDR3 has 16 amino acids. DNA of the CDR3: TGTGCCAGCAGCCAAGGTTCACCGTCTACCAATCAGCCCCAGCATTTT. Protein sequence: CASSQGSPSTNQPQHF.

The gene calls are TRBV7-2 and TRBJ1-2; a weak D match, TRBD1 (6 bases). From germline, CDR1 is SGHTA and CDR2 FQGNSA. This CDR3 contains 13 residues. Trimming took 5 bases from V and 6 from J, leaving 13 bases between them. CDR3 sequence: CASSTLNRDGYTF. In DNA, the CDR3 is TGTGCCAGCAGCACCCTCAACAGGGATGGCTACACCTTC.

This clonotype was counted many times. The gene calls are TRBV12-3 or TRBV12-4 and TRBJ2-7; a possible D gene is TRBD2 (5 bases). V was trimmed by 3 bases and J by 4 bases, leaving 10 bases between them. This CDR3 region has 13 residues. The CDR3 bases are TGTGCCAGCAGTTTCCGGGGTGGTTACGAGCAGTACTTC. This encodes CASSFRGGYEQYF.

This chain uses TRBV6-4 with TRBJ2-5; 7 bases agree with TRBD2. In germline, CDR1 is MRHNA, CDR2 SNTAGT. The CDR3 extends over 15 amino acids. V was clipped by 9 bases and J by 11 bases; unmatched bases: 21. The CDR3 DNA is TGTGCCAGTCGAGTGACAGCGGGGCCGGGGAATGAGCAGTACTTC. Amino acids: CASRVTAGPGNEQYF.

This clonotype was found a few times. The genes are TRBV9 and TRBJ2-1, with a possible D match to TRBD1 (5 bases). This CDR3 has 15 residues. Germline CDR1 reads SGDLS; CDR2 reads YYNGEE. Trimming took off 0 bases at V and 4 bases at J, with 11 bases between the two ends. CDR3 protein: CASSVARQGYNEQFF. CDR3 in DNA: TGTGCCAGCAGCGTAGCGCGCCAGGGATACAATGAGCAGTTCTTC.

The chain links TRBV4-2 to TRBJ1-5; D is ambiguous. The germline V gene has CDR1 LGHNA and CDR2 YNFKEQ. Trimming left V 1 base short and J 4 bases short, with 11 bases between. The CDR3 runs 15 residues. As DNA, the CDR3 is TGTGCCAGCAGCCAAGGGCCGGGCGGTAATCAGCCCCAGCATTTT. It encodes CASSQGPGGNQPQHF.

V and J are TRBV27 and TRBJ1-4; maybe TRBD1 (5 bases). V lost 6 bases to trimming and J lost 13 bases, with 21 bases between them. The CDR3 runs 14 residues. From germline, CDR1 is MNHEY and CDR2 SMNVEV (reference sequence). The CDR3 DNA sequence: TGTGCCAGCAGCGATACCGGGGCAAGAGAGGGACTGTTTTTT. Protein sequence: CASSDTGAREGLFF.

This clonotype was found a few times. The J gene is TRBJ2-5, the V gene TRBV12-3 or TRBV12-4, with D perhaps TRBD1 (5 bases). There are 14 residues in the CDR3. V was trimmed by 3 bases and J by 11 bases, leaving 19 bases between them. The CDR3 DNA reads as TGTGCCAGCAGTTTTCGACAGTCGGGTAATGAGCAGTACTTC. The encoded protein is CASSFRQSGNEQYF.

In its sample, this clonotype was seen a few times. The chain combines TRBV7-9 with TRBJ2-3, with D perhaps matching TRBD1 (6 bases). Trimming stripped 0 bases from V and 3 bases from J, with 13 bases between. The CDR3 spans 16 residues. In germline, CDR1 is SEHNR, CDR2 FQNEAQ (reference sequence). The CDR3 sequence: CASSLAVGRGTDTQYF. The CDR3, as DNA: TGTGCCAGCAGCTTAGCTGTTGGTAGGGGGACAGATACGCAGTATTTT.

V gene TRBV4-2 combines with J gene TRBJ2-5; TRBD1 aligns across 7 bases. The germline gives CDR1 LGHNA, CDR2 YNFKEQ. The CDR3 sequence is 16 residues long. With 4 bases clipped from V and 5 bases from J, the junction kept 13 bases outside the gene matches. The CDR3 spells CASSPEGTGDSETQYF. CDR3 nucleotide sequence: TGTGCCAGCAGCCCAGAGGGCACAGGGGATTCTGAGACCCAGTACTTC.

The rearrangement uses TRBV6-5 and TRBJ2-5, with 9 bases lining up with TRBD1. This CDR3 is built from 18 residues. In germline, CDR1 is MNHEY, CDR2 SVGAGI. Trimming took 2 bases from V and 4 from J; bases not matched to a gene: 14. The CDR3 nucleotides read TGTGCCAGCAGTTACCCGCCGAAGGGACAGGGTTTTGGAGAGACCCAGTACTTC. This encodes CASSYPPKGQGFGETQYF.

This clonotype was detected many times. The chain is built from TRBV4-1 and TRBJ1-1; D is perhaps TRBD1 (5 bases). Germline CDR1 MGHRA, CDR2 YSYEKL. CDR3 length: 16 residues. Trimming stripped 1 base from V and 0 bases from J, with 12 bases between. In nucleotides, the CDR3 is TGCGCCAGCAGCCAAGCTCGGCGGGGGGTGAACACTGAAGCTTTCTTT. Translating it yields CASSQARRGVNTEAFF.

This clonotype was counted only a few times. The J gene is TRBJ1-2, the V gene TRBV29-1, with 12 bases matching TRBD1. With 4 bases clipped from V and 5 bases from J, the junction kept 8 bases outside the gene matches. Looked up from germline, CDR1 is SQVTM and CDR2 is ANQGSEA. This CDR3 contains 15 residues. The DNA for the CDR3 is TGCAGCGTTGCGGGACAGGGGGCGGATCGGTATGGCTACACCTTC. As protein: CSVAGQGADRYGYTF.

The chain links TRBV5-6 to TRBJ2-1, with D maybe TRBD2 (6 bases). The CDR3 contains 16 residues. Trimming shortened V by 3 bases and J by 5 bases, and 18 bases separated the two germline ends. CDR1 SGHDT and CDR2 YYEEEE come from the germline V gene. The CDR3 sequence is CASSSERGSEHNEQFF. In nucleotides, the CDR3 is TGTGCCAGCAGCTCCGAACGGGGGTCAGAACACAATGAGCAGTTCTTC.

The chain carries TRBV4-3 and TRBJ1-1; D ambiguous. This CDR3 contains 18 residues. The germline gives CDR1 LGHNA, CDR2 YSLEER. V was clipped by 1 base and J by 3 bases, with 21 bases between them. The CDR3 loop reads CASSQGDDPSILDTEAFF. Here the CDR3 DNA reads TGCGCCAGCAGCCAAGGGGATGACCCCTCGATTTTGGACACTGAAGCTTTCTTT.

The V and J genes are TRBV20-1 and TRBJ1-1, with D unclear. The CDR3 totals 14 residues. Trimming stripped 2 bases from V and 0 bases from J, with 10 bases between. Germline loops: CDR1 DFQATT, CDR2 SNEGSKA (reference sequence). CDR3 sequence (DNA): TGCAGTGCTAGATTCGCTGTGGTGAACACTGAAGCTTTCTTT. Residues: CSARFAVVNTEAFF.

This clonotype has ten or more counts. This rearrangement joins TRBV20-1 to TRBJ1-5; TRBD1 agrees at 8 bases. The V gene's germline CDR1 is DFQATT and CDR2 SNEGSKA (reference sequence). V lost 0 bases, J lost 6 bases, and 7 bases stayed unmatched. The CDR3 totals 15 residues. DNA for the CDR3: TGCAGTGCTAGAGATGATGGGACAGGCGGTCAGCCCCAGCATTTT. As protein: CSARDDGTGGQPQHF.

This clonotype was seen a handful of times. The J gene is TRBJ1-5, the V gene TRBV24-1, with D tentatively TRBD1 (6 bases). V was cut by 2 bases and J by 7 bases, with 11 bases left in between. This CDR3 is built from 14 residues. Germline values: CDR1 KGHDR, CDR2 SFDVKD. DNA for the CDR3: TGTGCCACCAGTGATTACAGGGCGAGCCAGCCCCAGCATTTT. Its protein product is CATSDYRASQPQHF.

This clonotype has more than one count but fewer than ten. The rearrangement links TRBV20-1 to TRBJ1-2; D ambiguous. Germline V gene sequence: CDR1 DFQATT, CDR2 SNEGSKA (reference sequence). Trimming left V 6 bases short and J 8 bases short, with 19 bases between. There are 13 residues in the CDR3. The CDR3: CSAPDLGFSGYTF. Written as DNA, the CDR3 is TGCAGTGCCCCGGATCTAGGATTTTCGGGCTACACCTTC.

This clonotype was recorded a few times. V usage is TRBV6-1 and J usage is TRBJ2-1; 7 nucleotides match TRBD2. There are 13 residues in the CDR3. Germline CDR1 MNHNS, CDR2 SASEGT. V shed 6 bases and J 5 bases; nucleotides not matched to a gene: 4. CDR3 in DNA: TGTGCCAGCAGACGCAGCGGGAACAATGAGCAGTTCTTC. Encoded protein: CASRRSGNNEQFF.

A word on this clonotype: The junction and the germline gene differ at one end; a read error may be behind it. Written as DNA, the CDR3 is TGTGCCCGCAGTTACGGGGACTTTACCTACGAGCAGTACTTC. Translation gives CARSYGDFTYEQYF. The chain carries TRBV6-2 or TRBV6-3 and TRBJ2-7, with TRBD2 as a possible D gene (6 bases). CDR3 length: 14 amino acids. CDR1 MNHEY and CDR2 SVGEGT come from the germline V gene.

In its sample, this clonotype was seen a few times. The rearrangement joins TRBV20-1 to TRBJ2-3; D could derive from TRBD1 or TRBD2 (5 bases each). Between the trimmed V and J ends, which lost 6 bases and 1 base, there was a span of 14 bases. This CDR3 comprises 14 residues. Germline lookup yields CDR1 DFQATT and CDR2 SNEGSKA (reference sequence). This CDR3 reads CSAPLRGGTDTQYF. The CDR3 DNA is TGCAGTGCGCCTCTCCGGGGCGGCACAGATACGCAGTATTTT.

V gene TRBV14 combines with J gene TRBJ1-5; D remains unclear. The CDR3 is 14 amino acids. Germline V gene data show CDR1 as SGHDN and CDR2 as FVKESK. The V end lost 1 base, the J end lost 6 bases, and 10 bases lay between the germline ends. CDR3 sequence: CASSQGGIPQPQHF. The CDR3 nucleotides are TGTGCCAGCAGCCAAGGAGGCATCCCTCAGCCCCAGCATTTT.

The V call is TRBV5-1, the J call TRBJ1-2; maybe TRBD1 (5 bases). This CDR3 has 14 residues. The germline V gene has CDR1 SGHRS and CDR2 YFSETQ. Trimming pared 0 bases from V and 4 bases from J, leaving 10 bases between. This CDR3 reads CASSLDKGTYGYTF. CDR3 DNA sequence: TGCGCCAGCAGCTTGGACAAGGGGACCTATGGCTACACCTTC.

The CDR3 reads CASSLRGQGETQYF. CDR3 in DNA: TGTGCCAGCAGCCTGAGGGGGCAGGGAGAGACCCAGTACTTC. This rearrangement joins TRBV12-3 or TRBV12-4 to TRBJ2-5; 7 bases fit TRBD1. The CDR3 contains 14 residues. Trimming cost V 6 bases and J 4 bases; bases outside gene matches: 8.

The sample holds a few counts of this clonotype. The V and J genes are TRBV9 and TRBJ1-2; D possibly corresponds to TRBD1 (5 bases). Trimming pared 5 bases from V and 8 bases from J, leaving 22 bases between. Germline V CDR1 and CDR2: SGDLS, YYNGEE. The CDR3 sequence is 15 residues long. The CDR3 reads CASRPLERGMVGYTF. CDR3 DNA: TGTGCCAGCAGGCCCCTTGAGCGGGGGATGGTCGGCTACACCTTC.

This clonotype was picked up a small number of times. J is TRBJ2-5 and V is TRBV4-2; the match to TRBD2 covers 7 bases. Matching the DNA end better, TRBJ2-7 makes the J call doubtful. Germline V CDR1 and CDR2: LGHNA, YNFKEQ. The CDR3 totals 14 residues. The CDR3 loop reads CASSLRRAGYEQYF. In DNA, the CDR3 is TGTGCCAGCAGCCTCAGGCGAGCGGGGTACGAGCAGTACTTC.